This T cell receptor beta chain originates from a study of tumor and adjacent non-tumor tissue in lung cancer. Across the whole study: On average, productive TCRbeta reads reached about 4 million per sample. Whole-study results and caveats: Normal lung showed higher cumulative top 100 clone frequency than tumor. Tumor tissue had significantly higher TCR diversity than normal lung.

The template was RNA from unsorted bulk tissue. Concerning this clonotype itself: Its target is not known.

Germline-derived CDR1 and CDR2 are SGHAT and FQNNGV. This CDR3 has 16 residues. A modified ARM-PCR protocol with three rounds of nested PCR amplified TCRbeta. TCRdb used MiXCR to reprocess the multiplex PCR reads, holding one entry per CDR3 protein. The table shows 75,000 to 95,000 distinct CDR3 sequences, with over 60% occurring only once. Sequencing used lung tumor tissue. The V gene is TRBV11-2, the J gene TRBJ2-7; perhaps TRBD1 as D (6 bases). This TCR derives from a middle-aged woman with non-small cell lung cancer. The CDR3 loop is CSSSPLGGQGYYEQYF. Here the CDR3 DNA reads TGTAGCAGTAGCCCCCTCGGTGGGCAGGGGTACTACGAGCAGTACTTC.